The clone carrying this TCR beta chain has only a few counts. Its antigen remains unidentified. Every donor had blood drawn once into heparin, roughly 120 mL on average. The investigators reverse transcribed all of the isolated RNA, so they sequenced expressed TCRB transcripts. Generated by immunoSEQ multiplex PCR, the TCRdb table keeps only in-frame clones and is missing some. The sample shows about 620,000 clones, roughly a sixth of them seen only once. The data originate from a study of beta chain features in type 1 diabetes. Regarding the study as a whole: Healthy donors had naive, central memory and Treg TCRB repertoires that appeared less similar than those seen among patients. A PCR bias possibly favoring shorter templates would apply equally to patients and controls. Patients with Type 1 diabetes showed moderately but significantly shorter TCRB CDR3s in all four CD4+ subsets.

Trimming at V came to 10 bases and at J to 6 bases, leaving 7 bases not matched to a gene. The CDR3 sequence is 12 residues long. Germline CDR1 and CDR2: KGHSH and LQKENI. This sequence was found in a man in his late teens or twenties in good health. V is TRBV18 and J is TRBJ2-7; the match to TRBD1 covers 9 bases. The sample consisted of naive CD4+ T cells from blood. CDR3 DNA: TGTGCCACTGGGACAGGGTCGCTCGAGCAGTACTTC. This sequence encodes CATGTGSLEQYF.